This TCR beta chain is from a study of T cell clonality in common variable immunodeficiency. Study results and limitations: Fewer deletions and N-nucleotide insertions were reportedly seen in common variable immunodeficiency TCR beta sequences. Links between repertoire features and CVID complications were heterogeneity-limited. Fewer TCRbeta clones were shared among CVID subjects than controls.

CDR3 length equals 14 residues. Trimming removed 6 bases from V and 4 bases from J; junction bases left unmatched: 6. Germline lookup yields CDR1 MNHEY and CDR2 SVGEGT. In this sample, this clone turned up many times. Its antigen is not identified. The read falls 3 residues short of the CDR3 end, and the missing part is taken from the germline J gene. The assay was immunoSEQ multiplex PCR, and TCRdb's table has in-frame clones only and misses some. The sample holds 50,000 to 60,000 clones, and no clone turns up only once. The V and J genes are TRBV6-2 or TRBV6-3 and TRBJ1-3; 7 bases are a match to TRBD1. The specimen was peripheral blood mononuclear cells. The clonotype was recovered from a person between 18 and 69 years old in good health. The covered CDR3 bases are TGTGCCAGCAGACCTACAGGGGTCGGAAACACC. This gives the protein CASRPTGVGNT. The complete CDR3 reads CASRPTGVGNTIYF.